One sample yielded the 32 T cell receptor beta chains listed below, sequenced in a study of blood T cells in healthy people across ages. Primed by a sample-barcoded 5' primer and a J-beta primer mix, a second PCR proceeded for about 7 to 12 cycles. TCRdb passed the 5' RACE reads through MiXCR, listing each CDR3 protein once. This table holds 1 million to 1.2 million distinct CDR3 sequences, more than 30% found once. The material sequenced was blood. These receptors came from a young man in good health.

There are a few counts of this clonotype. V is TRBV9 and J is TRBJ2-3; D ambiguous. The V end was cut by 2 bases, the J end by 5 bases, with 9 bases between. CDR3 length: 13 residues. The germline gives CDR1 SGDLS, CDR2 YYNGEE. DNA for the CDR3: TGTGCCAGCAGCGTTCAAGGGTTAGATACGCAGTATTTT. Residues: CASSVQGLDTQYF.

There are a few counts of this clonotype. The chain recombines TRBV20-1 with TRBJ1-5; 10 bases are shared with TRBD1. Germline V gene sequence: CDR1 DFQATT, CDR2 SNEGSKA (reference sequence). The V segment lost 6 bases and the J segment 6 bases; nucleotides outside the gene matches: 8. This CDR3 is 14 amino acids long. The CDR3 here is CSARTGGMGQPQHF. In DNA form, the CDR3 reads TGCAGTGCCCGGACAGGGGGAATGGGTCAGCCCCAGCATTTT.

This clonotype was observed a single time. The CDR3 region is CSAKEGGQPQHF. CDR3 nucleotide sequence: TGCAGTGCTAAGGAGGGCGGTCAGCCCCAGCATTTT. The rearrangement links TRBV20-1 to TRBJ1-5, with unresolved D. The V and J ends lost 4 bases and 6 bases respectively, with 10 bases between them. In germline, CDR1 is DFQATT, CDR2 SNEGSKA (reference sequence). This CDR3 has 12 amino acids.

The rearrangement joins TRBV7-2 to TRBJ2-5; a possible D gene is TRBD1 (6 bases). The J call may not be correct, given that the DNA end is closer to TRBJ2-7. Germline CDR1 SGHTA, CDR2 FQGNSA. CDR3 length equals 12 residues. The CDR3 protein is CASSTTGREQYF. The DNA of the CDR3 is TGTGCCAGCAGCACCACAGGGCGCGAGCAGTACTTC.

As to this clonotype: A read error is possible here, since a much larger clone lies one base away. The chain couples TRBV5-1 to TRBJ1-1; unclear D gene. CDR3 size: 13 residues. From germline, CDR1 is SGHRS and CDR2 YFSETQ. The V end lost 0 bases, the J end lost 11 bases, and 14 bases lay between the germline ends. CDR3: CASSLEGGNGAFF. In nucleotides, the CDR3 is TGCGCCAGCAGCTTGGAAGGTGGGAATGGGGCTTTCTTT.

The chain combines TRBV7-9 with TRBJ1-2, with 9 bases identical to TRBD1. V was clipped by 1 base and J by 6 bases; unmatched bases: 9. The CDR3 sequence is 16 residues long. Germline CDR1 and CDR2: SEHNR and FQNEAQ (reference sequence). In nucleotides, the CDR3 is TGTGCCAGCAGCTTAGAGGGAAAACAGGGGGCGGATGGCTACACCTTC. It translates to CASSLEGKQGADGYTF.

This clonotype was detected a few times. The rearrangement links TRBV4-2 to TRBJ1-5, with 11 bases fitting TRBD1. The V gene end was trimmed by 4 bases and the J gene end by 6 bases; junction bases not matched to a gene: 2. Germline V gene lookup returns CDR1 LGHNA and CDR2 YNFKEQ. This CDR3 contains 14 residues. The CDR3 nucleotides read TGTGCCAGCAGCCTGGACAGGGGGCCTCAGCCCCAGCATTTT. It translates to CASSLDRGPQPQHF.

The gene calls are TRBV14 and TRBJ2-2; 9 bases map to TRBD1. CDR1 and CDR2 from the germline V gene are SGHDN and FVKESK. Unmatched junction bases numbered 8, after V lost 5 bases and J lost 7 bases. This CDR3 comprises 15 residues. CDR3 coding DNA: TGTGCCAGCAGCTTTGACAGGGGGTCCGGCGGGGAGCTGTTTTTT. It translates to CASSFDRGSGGELFF.

The chain couples TRBV2 to TRBJ2-1; 8 nucleotides agree with TRBD1. The assigned J gene may be wrong: the sequence end matches TRBJ2-7 better. CDR1 SNHLY and CDR2 FYNNEI come from the germline V gene. The CDR3 totals 14 residues. DNA for the CDR3: TGTGCCGGCCAGGGGGCCCGCTCCTACAATGAGCAGTACTTC. Translated: CAGQGARSYNEQYF.

This clonotype was detected only a few times. This chain uses TRBV29-1 with TRBJ1-4; tentatively, D is TRBD1 (6 bases). V was cut by 8 bases and J by 8 bases, with 15 bases left in between. CDR1 and CDR2 from the germline V gene are SQVTM and ANQGSEA. The CDR3 totals 12 residues. CDR3 sequence: CSTGRDGEKLFF. CDR3 DNA: TGCAGCACAGGGAGGGACGGGGAAAAACTGTTTTTT.

This clonotype came up a few times. The chain recombines TRBV29-1 with TRBJ1-2; a weak D match, TRBD1 (5 bases). The CDR3 runs to 14 residues. V shed 6 bases and J shed 8 bases, with 22 bases lying between them. The germline V gene has CDR1 SQVTM and CDR2 ANQGSEA. The CDR3 sequence: CSVGGGGYNGGYTF. DNA for the CDR3: TGCAGCGTCGGGGGGGGTGGATACAACGGGGGCTACACCTTC.

J is TRBJ1-5 and V is TRBV2, with TRBD1 as a possible D gene (5 bases). V dropped 4 bases and J dropped 3 bases, with 10 bases sitting between them. In germline, CDR1 is SNHLY, CDR2 FYNNEI. The length of the CDR3 is 14 residues. CDR3 sequence reads: CASSASRDNQPQHF. The CDR3 DNA reads TGTGCCAGCAGTGCTAGCAGGGACAATCAGCCCCAGCATTTT.

The chain links TRBV7-2 to TRBJ1-1, with no clear D. The CDR3 runs to 14 residues. V was shortened by 1 base and J by 0 bases, with 6 bases between the two germline ends. Looked up from germline, CDR1 is SGHTA and CDR2 is FQGNSA. CDR3 residues: CASSLVSMNTEAFF. CDR3 coding DNA: TGTGCCAGCAGCTTAGTCAGTATGAACACTGAAGCTTTCTTT.

In DNA, the CDR3 is TGCGCCAGCAGCCTGAATGTAGGGGCAGAGGACGAGCAGTACTTC. It yields the protein CASSLNVGAEDEQYF. The J gene is TRBJ2-7, the V gene TRBV4-3, with a tentative D call TRBD1 (5 bases). Trimming shortened V by 4 bases and J by 5 bases, and 18 bases separated the two germline ends. Germline V gene lookup returns CDR1 LGHNA and CDR2 YSLEER. CDR3 length: 15 amino acids.

The V and J genes are TRBV19 and TRBJ1-5; D possibly corresponds to TRBD1 (6 bases). The germline V gene encodes CDR1 LNHDA and CDR2 SQIVND (reference sequence). V lost 4 bases and J lost 4, with 11 bases in between. The CDR3 consists of 14 residues. The CDR3 region has the DNA TGTGCCAGTAGTAAGGGACAAATTAATCAGCCCCAGCATTTT. Its translation is CASSKGQINQPQHF. Drawing the rest from reference TRBV19 and TRBJ1-5, the complete variable domain is DGGITQSPKYLFRKEGQNVTLSCEQNLNHDAMYWYRQDPGQGLRLIYYSQIVNDFQKGDIAEGYSVSREKKESFPLTVTSAQKNPTAFYLCASSKGQINQPQHFGDGTRLSIL.

The CDR3 sequence is CASSYSRGSSTDTQYF. DNA of the CDR3: TGTGCCAGCAGTTACTCTCGGGGGTCGAGCACAGATACGCAGTATTTT. The J gene is TRBJ2-3, the V gene TRBV6-5, with D perhaps matching TRBD2 (6 bases). The CDR3 spans 16 residues. V shed 0 bases and J shed 0 bases, with 10 bases lying between them. The V gene's germline CDR1 is MNHEY and CDR2 SVGAGI.

Regarding this clonotype: A read error may produce the germline difference seen at one junction end. This chain uses TRBV19 with TRBJ2-1; TRBD2 matches 10 bases. The germline V gene encodes CDR1 LNHDA and CDR2 SQIVND (reference sequence). This CDR3 region has 17 residues. The CDR3 spells CAGSIAPLAGVFNEQFF. In nucleotides, the CDR3 is TGTGCCGGTAGTATAGCCCCCCTAGCGGGAGTTTTTAATGAGCAGTTCTTC.

The chain links TRBV4-3 to TRBJ1-4, with D unresolved. The CDR3 has 18 residues. The V end lost 0 bases, the J end lost 0 bases, and 14 bases lay between the germline ends. In germline, CDR1 is LGHNA, CDR2 YSLEER. The CDR3 here is CASSQERASGPTNEKLFF. The CDR3 DNA follows: TGCGCCAGCAGCCAAGAGAGGGCTAGTGGTCCAACTAATGAAAAACTGTTTTTT.

The chain couples TRBV28 to TRBJ1-2; D may be TRBD1 (6 bases). The germline gives CDR1 MDHEN, CDR2 SYDVKM. The length of the CDR3 is 13 residues. V dropped 10 bases and J dropped 3 bases, with 15 bases sitting between them. The CDR3 region has the DNA TGTGCCATCAACGGGGGGGCCGACTATGGCTACACCTTC. It translates to CAINGGADYGYTF.

The table lists this clonotype with many counts. This chain links TRBV7-9 with TRBJ1-1, with TRBD1 as a possible D gene (6 bases). There are 13 residues in the CDR3. V lost 2 bases and J 5 bases, leaving 9 bases between the germline ends. Germline loops: CDR1 SEHNR, CDR2 FQNEAQ (reference sequence). CDR3 DNA sequence: TGTGCCAGCAGCTTAAAGGGGGGAACTGAAGCTTTCTTT. Its translation is CASSLKGGTEAFF.

The V and J genes are TRBV5-1 and TRBJ2-2, with 12 bases identical to TRBD1. Trimming at V came to 4 bases and at J to 4 bases, leaving 14 bases not matched to a gene. The CDR3 consists of 19 residues. From germline, CDR1 is SGHRS and CDR2 YFSETQ. Here the CDR3 reads CASSPPGTGGVRITGELFF. The CDR3 DNA reads TGCGCCAGCAGCCCCCCCGGGACAGGGGGCGTTCGTATCACCGGGGAGCTGTTTTTT.

V gene TRBV4-3 combines with J gene TRBJ1-4; D is unresolved. The CDR3 totals 18 residues. Germline assignment: CDR1 LGHNA and CDR2 YSLEER. V lost 0 bases and J 2 bases, leaving 16 bases between the germline ends. The CDR3 nucleotides read TGCGCCAGCAGCCAAGAATTACTCACGGAGAACACTAATGAAAAACTGTTTTTT. Protein product: CASSQELLTENTNEKLFF.

To note about this clonotype: The junction shows a germline mismatch at one end, possibly a read error. The gene calls are TRBV25-1 and TRBJ2-7, with no clear D. From germline, CDR1 is MGHDK and CDR2 SYGVNS. There are 11 residues in the CDR3. The CDR3 DNA sequence: TGTGCCAGCAGGACCTCCTACGAGCGGTACTTC. It specifies CASRTSYERYF.

The rearrangement uses TRBV12-3 or TRBV12-4 and TRBJ2-4; no reliable D call. Trimming shortened V by 0 bases and J by 10 bases, and 10 bases separated the two germline ends. The CDR3 totals 13 residues. The CDR3 coding sequence is TGTGCCAGCAGTTTAGCAGAAGTGAGGATTCAGTACTTC. It is translated as CASSLAEVRIQYF.

This clonotype was detected only a few times. The chain joins TRBV2 to TRBJ2-1, with no clear D. CDR3 length: 12 amino acids. V was clipped by 9 bases and J by 5 bases, with 11 bases between them. CDR1 is SNHLY, CDR2 FYNNEI, per germline. The CDR3 DNA reads as TGTGCCAGTTCGAATCAGGACAATGAGCAGTTCTTC. Translation gives CASSNQDNEQFF.

The rearrangement uses TRBV12-3 or TRBV12-4 and TRBJ2-3; the D is unclear. V was shortened by 2 bases and J by 4 bases, with 7 bases between the two germline ends. This CDR3 comprises 13 residues. The CDR3 spells CASSLFGSDTQYF. For the CDR3, the DNA is TGTGCCAGCAGTTTATTTGGATCAGATACGCAGTATTTT.

This clonotype was seen at least ten times. The chain has TRBV5-1 and TRBJ2-1; D is ambiguous. The CDR3 has 15 residues. Germline V lookup: CDR1 SGHRS, CDR2 YFSETQ. V was trimmed by 0 bases and J by 2 bases, leaving 9 bases between them. CDR3 bases: TGCGCCAGCAGCTTGGCTCCAGGTGCCTACAATGAGCAGTTCTTC. The encoded protein is CASSLAPGAYNEQFF. The complete variable domain, with remaining parts taken from reference TRBV5-1 and TRBJ2-1, reads KAGVTQTPRYLIKTRGQQVTLSCSPISGHRSVSWYQQTPGQGLQFLFEYFSETQRNKGNFPGRFSGRQFSNSRSEMNVSTLELGDSALYLCASSLAPGAYNEQFFGPGTRLTVL.

This clonotype has only a few counts. The CDR3 region is CAISTGLQETQYF. In DNA form, the CDR3 reads TGTGCCATCAGCACAGGGCTACAAGAGACCCAGTACTTC. V usage is TRBV10-3 and J usage is TRBJ2-5, with D perhaps matching TRBD1 (6 bases). CDR1 is ENHRY and CDR2 is SYGVKD in the germline V gene. The CDR3 has 13 residues. V was cut by 6 bases and J by 2 bases, with 10 bases left in between.

CDR3 nucleotides: TGTGCCAGCAGCGTAGATGTAACAGGGGGACCCCTCAATGAGCAGTTCTTC. This gives the protein CASSVDVTGGPLNEQFF. This sequence joins TRBV9 and TRBJ2-1; 8 bases agree with TRBD1. The CDR3 is 17 amino acids. CDR1 and CDR2 (germline): SGDLS, YYNGEE. The V segment lost 0 bases and the J segment 6 bases; nucleotides outside the gene matches: 11. Full variable domain (remainder filled in from reference TRBV9 and TRBJ2-1): DSGVTQTPKHLITATGQRVTLRCSPRSGDLSVYWYQQSLDQGLQFLIQYYNGEERAKGNILERFSAQQFPDLHSELNLSSLELGDSALYFCASSVDVTGGPLNEQFFGPGTRLTVL.

Turning to this clonotype: Since a much larger clone is just one base distant, this may be a read error. The rearrangement joins TRBV9 to TRBJ2-1; D is possibly TRBD1 or TRBD2 (5 bases each). The J call may be faulty, since TRBJ2-7 better matches the DNA end. Germline CDR1 is SGDLS and CDR2 is YYNGEE. This CDR3 is 16 amino acids long. CDR3 DNA: TGTGCCAGCAGCGTCGGGACCACCCGCTCCTACAATGAGCAGTACTTC. Translating gives CASSVGTTRSYNEQYF.

This sequence joins TRBV12-3 or TRBV12-4 and TRBJ2-5; possible D gene TRBD2, 6 bases. V lost 5 bases and J lost 11, with 21 bases in between. The CDR3 consists of 14 residues. The CDR3 sequence is CASSRGTFLHEQYF. CDR3 in DNA: TGTGCCAGCAGTCGGGGGACCTTTCTCCATGAGCAGTACTTC.

This clonotype has just a few counts. V is TRBV6-1 and J is TRBJ2-1; possible D gene TRBD2, 7 bases. The CDR3 has 15 amino acids. The germline V gene encodes CDR1 MNHNS and CDR2 SASEGT. The V end lost 6 bases, the J end lost 3 bases, and 15 bases lay between the germline ends. CDR3 coding DNA: TGTGCCAGCAGACTTCGGGGGGCCATCTACAATGAGCAGTTCTTC. Translation gives CASRLRGAIYNEQFF.